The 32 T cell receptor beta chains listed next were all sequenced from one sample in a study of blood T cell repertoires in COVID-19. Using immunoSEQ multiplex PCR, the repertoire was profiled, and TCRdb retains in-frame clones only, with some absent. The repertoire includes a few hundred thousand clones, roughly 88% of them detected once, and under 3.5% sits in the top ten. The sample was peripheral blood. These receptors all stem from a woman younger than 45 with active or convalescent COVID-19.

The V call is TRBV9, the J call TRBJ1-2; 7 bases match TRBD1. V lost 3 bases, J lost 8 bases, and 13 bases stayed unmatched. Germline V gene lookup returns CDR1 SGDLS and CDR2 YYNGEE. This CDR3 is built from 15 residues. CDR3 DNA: TGTGCCAGCAGCGCGGGCTTGGACAGGCCCTGGGGCTACACCTTC. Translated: CASSAGLDRPWGYTF.

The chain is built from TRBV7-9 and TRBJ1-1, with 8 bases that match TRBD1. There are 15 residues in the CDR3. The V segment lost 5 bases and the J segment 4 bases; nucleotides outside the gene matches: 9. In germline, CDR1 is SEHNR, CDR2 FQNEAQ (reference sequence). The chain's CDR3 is CASSQGQGEATEAFF. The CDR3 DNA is TGTGCCAGCAGCCAAGGACAGGGTGAGGCCACTGAAGCTTTCTTT.

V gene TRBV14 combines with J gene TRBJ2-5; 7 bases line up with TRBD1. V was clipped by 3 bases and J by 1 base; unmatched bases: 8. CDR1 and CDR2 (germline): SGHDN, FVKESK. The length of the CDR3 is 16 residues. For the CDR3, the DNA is TGTGCCAGCAGCCAGCCCGGGACAGCCCTCCAAGAGACCCAGTACTTC. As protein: CASSQPGTALQETQYF.

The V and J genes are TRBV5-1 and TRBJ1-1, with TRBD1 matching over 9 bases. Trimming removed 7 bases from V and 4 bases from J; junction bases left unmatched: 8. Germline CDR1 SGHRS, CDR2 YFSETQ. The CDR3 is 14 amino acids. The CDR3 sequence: CASRLGQGGTEAFF. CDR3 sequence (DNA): TGCGCCAGCCGTTTGGGACAGGGCGGCACTGAAGCTTTCTTT.

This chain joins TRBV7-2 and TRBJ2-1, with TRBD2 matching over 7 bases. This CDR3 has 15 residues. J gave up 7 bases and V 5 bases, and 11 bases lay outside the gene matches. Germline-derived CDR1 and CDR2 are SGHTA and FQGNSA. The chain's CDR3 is CASSPTGTTRNEQFF. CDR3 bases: TGTGCCAGCAGCCCTACCGGGACTACCCGAAATGAGCAGTTCTTC. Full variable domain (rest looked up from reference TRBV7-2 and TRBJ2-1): GAGVSQSPSNKVTEKGKDVELRCDPISGHTALYWYRQSLGQGLEFLIYFQGNSAPDKSGLPSDRFSAERTGGSVSTLTIQRTQQEDSAVYLCASSPTGTTRNEQFFGPGTRLTVL.

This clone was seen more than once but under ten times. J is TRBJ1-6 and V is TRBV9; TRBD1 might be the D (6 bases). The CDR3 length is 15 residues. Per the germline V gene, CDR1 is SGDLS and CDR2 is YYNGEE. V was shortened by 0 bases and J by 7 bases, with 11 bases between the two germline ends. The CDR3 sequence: CASSVDPGANSPLHF. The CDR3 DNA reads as TGTGCCAGCAGCGTAGACCCAGGGGCGAATTCACCCCTCCACTTT.

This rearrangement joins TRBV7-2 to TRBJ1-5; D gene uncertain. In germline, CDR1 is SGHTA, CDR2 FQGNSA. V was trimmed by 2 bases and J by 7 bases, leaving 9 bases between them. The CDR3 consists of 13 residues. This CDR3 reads CASSLRVEQPQHF. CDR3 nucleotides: TGTGCCAGCAGCTTACGCGTGGAGCAGCCCCAGCATTTT.

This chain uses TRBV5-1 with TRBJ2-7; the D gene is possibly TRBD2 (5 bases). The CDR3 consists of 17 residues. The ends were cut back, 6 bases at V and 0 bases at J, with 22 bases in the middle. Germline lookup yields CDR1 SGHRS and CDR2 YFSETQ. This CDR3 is CASTPRPSSGSSYEQYF. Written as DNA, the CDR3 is TGCGCCAGCACCCCGCGGCCCTCCAGCGGCAGCTCCTACGAGCAGTACTTC.

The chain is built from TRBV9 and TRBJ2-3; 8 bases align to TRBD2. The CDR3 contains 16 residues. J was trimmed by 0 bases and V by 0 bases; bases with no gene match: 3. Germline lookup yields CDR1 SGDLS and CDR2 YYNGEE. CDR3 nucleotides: TGTGCCAGCAGCGTAGGTAGCGGGGCGAGCACAGATACGCAGTATTTT. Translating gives CASSVGSGASTDTQYF.

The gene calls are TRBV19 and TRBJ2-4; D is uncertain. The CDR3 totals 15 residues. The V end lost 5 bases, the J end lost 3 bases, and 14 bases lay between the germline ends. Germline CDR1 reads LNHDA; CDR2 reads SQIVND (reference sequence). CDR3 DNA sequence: TGTGCCAGTAGTTCAAACCTACGAGACAAAAACATTCAGTACTTC. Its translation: CASSSNLRDKNIQYF.

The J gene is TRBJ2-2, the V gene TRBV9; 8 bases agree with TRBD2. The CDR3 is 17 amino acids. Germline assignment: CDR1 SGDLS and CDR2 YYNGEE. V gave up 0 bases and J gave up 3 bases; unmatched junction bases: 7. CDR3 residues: CASSVGPAGADTGELFF. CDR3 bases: TGTGCCAGCAGCGTAGGCCCAGCGGGGGCCGACACCGGGGAGCTGTTTTTT.

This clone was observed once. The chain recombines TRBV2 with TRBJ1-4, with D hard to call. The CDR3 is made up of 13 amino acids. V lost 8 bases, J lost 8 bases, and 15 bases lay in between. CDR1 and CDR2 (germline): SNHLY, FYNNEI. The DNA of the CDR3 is TGTGCCAGCGGGCGGGGAGGAGAAGAAAAACTGTTTTTT. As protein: CASGRGGEEKLFF.

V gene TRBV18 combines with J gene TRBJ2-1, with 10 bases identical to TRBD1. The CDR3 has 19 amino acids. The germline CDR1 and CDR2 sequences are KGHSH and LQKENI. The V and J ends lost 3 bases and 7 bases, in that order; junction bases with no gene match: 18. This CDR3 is CASSPTPGQGMKGANEQFF. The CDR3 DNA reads TGTGCCAGCTCACCGACCCCGGGACAGGGGATGAAGGGGGCAAATGAGCAGTTCTTC.

CDR3 sequence: CASRILQGGYEQYF. DNA for the CDR3: TGTGCCAGCAGGATACTGCAAGGGGGCTACGAGCAGTACTTC. The chain uses TRBV2 and TRBJ2-7; possible D gene TRBD1, 6 bases. The germline V gene has CDR1 SNHLY and CDR2 FYNNEI. The CDR3 extends over 14 amino acids. V was trimmed by 6 bases and J by 3 bases, leaving 15 bases between them.

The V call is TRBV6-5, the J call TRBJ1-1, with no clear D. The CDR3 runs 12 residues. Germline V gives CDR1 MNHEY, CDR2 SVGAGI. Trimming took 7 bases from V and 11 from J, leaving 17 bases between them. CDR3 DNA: TGTGCCAGCATCGCAGGCTACCCGGGGGCTTTCTTT. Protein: CASIAGYPGAFF.

This chain's CDR3 is CASSTGTSGGAYETQYF. The DNA of the CDR3 is TGTGCCAGCAGCACCGGGACTAGCGGGGGGGCATATGAGACCCAGTACTTC. This chain joins TRBV11-2 and TRBJ2-5; 16 bases line up with TRBD2. V lost 5 bases to trimming and J lost 5 bases; unmatched junction nucleotides: 8. CDR1 SGHAT and CDR2 FQNNGV come from the germline V gene. The CDR3 runs 17 residues.

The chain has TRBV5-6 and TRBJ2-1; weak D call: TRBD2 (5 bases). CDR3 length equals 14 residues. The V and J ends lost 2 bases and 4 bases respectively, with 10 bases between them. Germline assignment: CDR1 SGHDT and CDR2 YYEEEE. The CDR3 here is CASSFRRLYNEQFF. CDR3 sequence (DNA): TGTGCCAGCAGCTTTCGGAGGTTATACAATGAGCAGTTCTTC.

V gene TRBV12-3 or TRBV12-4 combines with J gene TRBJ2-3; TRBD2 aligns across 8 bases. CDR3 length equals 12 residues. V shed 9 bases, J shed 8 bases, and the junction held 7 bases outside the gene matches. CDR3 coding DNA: TGTGCCAGTTGGACTAGCTTAGGTACGCAGTATTTT. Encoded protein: CASWTSLGTQYF.

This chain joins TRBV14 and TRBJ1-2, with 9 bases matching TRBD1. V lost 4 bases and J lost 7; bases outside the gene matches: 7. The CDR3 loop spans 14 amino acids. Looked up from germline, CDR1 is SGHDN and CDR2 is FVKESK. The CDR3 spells CASSRSQGAAGYTF. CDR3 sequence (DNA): TGTGCCAGCAGCCGGTCACAGGGGGCGGCTGGCTACACCTTC.

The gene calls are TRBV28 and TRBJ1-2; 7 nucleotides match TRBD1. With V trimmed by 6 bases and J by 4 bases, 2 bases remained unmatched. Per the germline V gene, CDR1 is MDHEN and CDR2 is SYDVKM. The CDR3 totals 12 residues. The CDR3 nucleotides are TGTGCCAGCAGCGACAGGGCCTATGGCTACACCTTC. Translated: CASSDRAYGYTF.

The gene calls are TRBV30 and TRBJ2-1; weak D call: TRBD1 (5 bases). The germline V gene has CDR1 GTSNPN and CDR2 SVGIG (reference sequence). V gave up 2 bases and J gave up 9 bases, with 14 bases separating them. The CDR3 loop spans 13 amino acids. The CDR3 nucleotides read TGTGCCTGGAGTCCCAGGGTTATTGGTGAGCAGTTCTTC. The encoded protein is CAWSPRVIGEQFF.

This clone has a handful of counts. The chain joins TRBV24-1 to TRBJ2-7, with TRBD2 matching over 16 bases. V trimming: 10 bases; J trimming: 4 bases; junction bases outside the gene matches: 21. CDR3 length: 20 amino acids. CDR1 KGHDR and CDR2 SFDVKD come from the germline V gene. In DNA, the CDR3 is TGTGCCACTCAGCCTACCCCCGGGACTAGCGGGGGGGAGACCCAATACGAGCAGTACTTC. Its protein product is CATQPTPGTSGGETQYEQYF.

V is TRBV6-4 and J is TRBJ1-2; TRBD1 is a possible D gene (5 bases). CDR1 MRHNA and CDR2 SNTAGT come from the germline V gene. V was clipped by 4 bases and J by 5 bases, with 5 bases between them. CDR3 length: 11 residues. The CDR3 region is CASSAGYGYTF. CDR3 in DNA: TGTGCCAGCAGTGCAGGGTATGGCTACACCTTC.

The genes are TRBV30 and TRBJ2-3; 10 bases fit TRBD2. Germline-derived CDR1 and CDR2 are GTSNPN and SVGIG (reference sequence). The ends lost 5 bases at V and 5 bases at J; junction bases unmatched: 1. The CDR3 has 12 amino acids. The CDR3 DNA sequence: TGTGCCTGGGGGACTAGCGTAGATACGCAGTATTTT. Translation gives CAWGTSVDTQYF.

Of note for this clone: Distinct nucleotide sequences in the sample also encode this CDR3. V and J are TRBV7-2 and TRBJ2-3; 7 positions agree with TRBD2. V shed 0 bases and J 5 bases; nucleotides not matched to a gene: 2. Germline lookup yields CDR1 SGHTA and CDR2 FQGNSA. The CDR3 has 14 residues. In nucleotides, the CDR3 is TGTGCCAGCAGCTTAGCTAGCGGGTTAGATACGCAGTATTTT. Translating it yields CASSLASGLDTQYF.

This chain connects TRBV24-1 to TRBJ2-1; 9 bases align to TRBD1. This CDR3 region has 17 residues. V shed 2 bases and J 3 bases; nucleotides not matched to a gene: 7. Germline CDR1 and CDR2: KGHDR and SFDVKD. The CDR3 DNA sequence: TGTGCCACCAGTGATTCACAGGGGGCGGTAATCTACAATGAGCAGTTCTTC. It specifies CATSDSQGAVIYNEQFF.

The CDR3 here is CASSDSKWDRGYNEQFF. The CDR3 DNA reads TGTGCCAGCAGTGACTCGAAATGGGACAGGGGATACAATGAGCAGTTCTTC. V usage is TRBV6-4 and J usage is TRBJ2-1; 10 bases fit TRBD1. The CDR3 runs 17 residues. Trimming at V came to 0 bases and at J to 4 bases, leaving 6 bases not matched to a gene. From germline, CDR1 is MRHNA and CDR2 SNTAGT.

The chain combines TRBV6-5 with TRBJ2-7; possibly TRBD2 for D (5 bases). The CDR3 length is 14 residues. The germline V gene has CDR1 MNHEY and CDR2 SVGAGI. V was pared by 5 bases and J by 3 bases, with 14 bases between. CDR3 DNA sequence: TGTGCCAGCAGTCTTGACACGGCGGGCTACGAGCAGTACTTC. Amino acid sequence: CASSLDTAGYEQYF.

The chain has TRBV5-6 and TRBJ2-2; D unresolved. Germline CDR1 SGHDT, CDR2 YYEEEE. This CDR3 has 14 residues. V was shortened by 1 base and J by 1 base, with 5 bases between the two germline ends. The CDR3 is CASSLLGNTGELFF. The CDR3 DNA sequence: TGTGCCAGCAGCTTGCTAGGGAACACCGGGGAGCTGTTTTTT.

Here the CDR3 reads CASSSHPWTGGDGYTF. The CDR3 bases are TGTGCCAGCAGCTCCCACCCCTGGACAGGTGGTGATGGCTACACCTTC. The chain combines TRBV7-2 with TRBJ1-2, with TRBD1 matching 7 bases. Germline-derived CDR1 and CDR2 are SGHTA and FQGNSA. V was clipped by 4 bases and J by 6 bases; unmatched bases: 14. This CDR3 region has 16 residues. Full variable domain (rest looked up from reference TRBV7-2 and TRBJ1-2): GAGVSQSPSNKVTEKGKDVELRCDPISGHTALYWYRQSLGQGLEFLIYFQGNSAPDKSGLPSDRFSAERTGGSVSTLTIQRTQQEDSAVYLCASSSHPWTGGDGYTFGSGTRLTVV.

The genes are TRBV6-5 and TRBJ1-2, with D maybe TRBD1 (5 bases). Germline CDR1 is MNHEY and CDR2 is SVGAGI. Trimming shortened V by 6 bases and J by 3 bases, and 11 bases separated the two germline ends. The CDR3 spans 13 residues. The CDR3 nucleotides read TGTGCCAGCAGCCGCGGGGGTTACTATGGCTACACCTTC. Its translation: CASSRGGYYGYTF.

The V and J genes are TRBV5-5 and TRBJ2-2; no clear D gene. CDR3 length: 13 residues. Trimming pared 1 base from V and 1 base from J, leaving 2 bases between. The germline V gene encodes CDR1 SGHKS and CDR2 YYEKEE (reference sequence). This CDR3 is CASSLLNTGELFF. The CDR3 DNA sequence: TGTGCCAGCAGCTTGCTGAACACCGGGGAGCTGTTTTTT.